One T cell receptor (beta chain) is described in this entry. Its antigen is unknown. From germline, CDR1 is SGHDT and CDR2 YYEEEE. The CDR3 length is 16 residues. V lost 3 bases to trimming and J lost 7 bases, with 17 bases between them. PCR was performed using 60 Vbeta and 13 Jbeta primers. Generated by immunoSEQ multiplex PCR, the TCRdb table keeps only in-frame clones and is missing some. This sample has 150,000 or so clones, with about 79% found just once. These data originate in a study of cytomegalovirus exposure and HLA in healthy donors. Study-wide findings and caveats: Most subjects' HLA-A and HLA-B alleles were reportedly predicted from TCR beta sequences. For TCR beta chains, V- and J-gene trimming was later linked to a missense DCLRE1C variant.

The rearrangement links TRBV5-6 to TRBJ1-6, with D perhaps matching TRBD1 (5 bases). This TCR was sampled from a man aged 45-65 years in good health and CMV-seropositive. Sequencing used PBMCs. The CDR3 is CASSWMGGSGNSPLHF. The CDR3 DNA sequence: TGTGCCAGCAGCTGGATGGGGGGAAGTGGCAATTCACCCCTCCACTTT.